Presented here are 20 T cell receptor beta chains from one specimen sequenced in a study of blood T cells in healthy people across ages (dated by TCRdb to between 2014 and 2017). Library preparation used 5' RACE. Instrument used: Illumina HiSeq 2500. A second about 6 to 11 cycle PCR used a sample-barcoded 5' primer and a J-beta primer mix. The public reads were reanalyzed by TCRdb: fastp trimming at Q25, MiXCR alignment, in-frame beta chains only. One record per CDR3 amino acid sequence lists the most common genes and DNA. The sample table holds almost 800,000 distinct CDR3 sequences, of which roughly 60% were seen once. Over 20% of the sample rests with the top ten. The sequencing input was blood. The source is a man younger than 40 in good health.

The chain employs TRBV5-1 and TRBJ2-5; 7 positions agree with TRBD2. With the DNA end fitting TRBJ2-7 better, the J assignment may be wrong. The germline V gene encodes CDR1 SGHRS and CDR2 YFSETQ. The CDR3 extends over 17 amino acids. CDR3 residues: CASSPGGGAFRSYEQYF. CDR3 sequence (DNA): TGCGCCAGCAGCCCTGGGGGAGGGGCCTTCAGGTCCTACGAGCAGTACTTC.

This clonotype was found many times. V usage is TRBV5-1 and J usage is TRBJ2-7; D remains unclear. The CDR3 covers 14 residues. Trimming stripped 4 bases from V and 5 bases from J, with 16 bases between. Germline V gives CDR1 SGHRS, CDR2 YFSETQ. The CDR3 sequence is CASSAALGSHEQYF. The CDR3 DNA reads TGCGCCAGCAGCGCCGCCCTCGGGTCCCACGAGCAGTACTTC.

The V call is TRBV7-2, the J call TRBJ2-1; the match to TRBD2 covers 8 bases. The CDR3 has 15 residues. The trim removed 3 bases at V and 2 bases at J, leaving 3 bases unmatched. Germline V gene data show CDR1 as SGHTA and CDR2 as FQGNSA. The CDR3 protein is CASSLGLGTYNEQFF. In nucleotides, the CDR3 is TGTGCCAGCAGCTTGGGACTAGGTACCTACAATGAGCAGTTCTTC. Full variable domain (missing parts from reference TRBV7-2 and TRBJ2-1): GAGVSQSPSNKVTEKGKDVELRCDPISGHTALYWYRQSLGQGLEFLIYFQGNSAPDKSGLPSDRFSAERTGGSVSTLTIQRTQQEDSAVYLCASSLGLGTYNEQFFGPGTRLTVL.

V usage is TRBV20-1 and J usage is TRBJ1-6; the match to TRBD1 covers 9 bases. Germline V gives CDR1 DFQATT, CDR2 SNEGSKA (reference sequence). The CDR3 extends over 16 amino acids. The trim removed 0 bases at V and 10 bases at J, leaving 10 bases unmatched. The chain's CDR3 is CSARDNPGQGSSPLHF. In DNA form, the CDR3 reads TGCAGTGCTAGAGACAATCCGGGACAGGGTTCATCACCCCTCCACTTT.

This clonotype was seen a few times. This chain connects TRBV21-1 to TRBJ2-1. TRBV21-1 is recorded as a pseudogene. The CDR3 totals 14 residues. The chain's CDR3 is CARCSRSSYNEQFF. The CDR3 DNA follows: TGTGCCAGATGTAGTCGGAGCTCCTACAATGAGCAGTTCTTC.

CDR3 in DNA: TGCAGTGCTAGGACAGGGCCCATGGAAGCTTTCTTT. It codes for CSARTGPMEAFF. The chain has TRBV20-1 and TRBJ1-1, with 7 bases fitting TRBD1. Germline V gives CDR1 DFQATT, CDR2 SNEGSKA (reference sequence). This CDR3 is built from 12 residues. Trimming removed 3 bases from V and 8 bases from J; junction bases left unmatched: 6.

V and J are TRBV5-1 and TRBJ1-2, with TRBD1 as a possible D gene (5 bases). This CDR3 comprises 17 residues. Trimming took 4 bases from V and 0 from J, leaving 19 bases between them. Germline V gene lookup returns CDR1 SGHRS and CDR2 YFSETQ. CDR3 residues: CASSRAGTVDSNYGYTF. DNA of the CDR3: TGCGCCAGCAGCCGCGCCGGGACCGTCGACTCTAACTATGGCTACACCTTC.

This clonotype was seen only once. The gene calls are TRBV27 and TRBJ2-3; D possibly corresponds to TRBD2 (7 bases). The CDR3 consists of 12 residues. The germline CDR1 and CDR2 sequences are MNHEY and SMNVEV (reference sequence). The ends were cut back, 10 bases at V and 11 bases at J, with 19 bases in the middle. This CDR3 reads CATKGGVNRQYF. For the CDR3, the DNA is TGTGCCACCAAGGGGGGGGTTAATAGGCAGTATTTT.

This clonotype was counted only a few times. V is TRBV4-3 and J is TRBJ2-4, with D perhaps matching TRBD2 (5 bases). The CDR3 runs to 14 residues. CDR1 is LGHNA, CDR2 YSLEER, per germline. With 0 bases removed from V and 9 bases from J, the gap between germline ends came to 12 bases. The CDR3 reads CASSQDGRLAIQYF. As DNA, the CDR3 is TGCGCCAGCAGCCAAGATGGGAGACTCGCCATTCAGTACTTC.

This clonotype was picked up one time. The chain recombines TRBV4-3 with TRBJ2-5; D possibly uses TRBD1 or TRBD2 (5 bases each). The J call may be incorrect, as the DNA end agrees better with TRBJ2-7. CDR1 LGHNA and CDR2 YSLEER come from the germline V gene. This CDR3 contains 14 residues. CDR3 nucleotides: TGCGCCAGCAGCCCGGGACGCGACCCCTACGAGCAGTACTTC. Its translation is CASSPGRDPYEQYF.

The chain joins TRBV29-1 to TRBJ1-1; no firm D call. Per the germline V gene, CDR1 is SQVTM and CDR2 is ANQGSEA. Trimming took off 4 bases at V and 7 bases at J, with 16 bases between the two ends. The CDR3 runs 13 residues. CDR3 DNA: TGCAGCGTTGGAAAGACATTGGAAGGTGAAGCTTTCTTT. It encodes CSVGKTLEGEAFF.

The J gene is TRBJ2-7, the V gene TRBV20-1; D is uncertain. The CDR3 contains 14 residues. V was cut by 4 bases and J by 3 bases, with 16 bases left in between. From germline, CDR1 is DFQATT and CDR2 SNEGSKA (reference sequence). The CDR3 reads CSAKAGADFYEQYF. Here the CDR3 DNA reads TGCAGTGCTAAAGCTGGTGCTGACTTCTACGAGCAGTACTTC.

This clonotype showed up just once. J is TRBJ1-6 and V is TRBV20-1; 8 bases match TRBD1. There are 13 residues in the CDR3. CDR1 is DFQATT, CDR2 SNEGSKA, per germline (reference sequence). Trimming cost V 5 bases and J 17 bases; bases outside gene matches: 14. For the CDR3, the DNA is TGCAGTGCTTGGAACGAACAGGGGGAGACCTTCCACTTT. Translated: CSAWNEQGETFHF.

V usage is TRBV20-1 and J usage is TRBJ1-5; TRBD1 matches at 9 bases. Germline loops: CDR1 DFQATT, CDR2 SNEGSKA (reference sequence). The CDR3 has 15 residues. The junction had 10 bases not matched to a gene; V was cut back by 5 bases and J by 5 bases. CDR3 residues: CSAPGQGSSDQPQHF. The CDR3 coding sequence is TGCAGTGCTCCCGGACAGGGGAGTTCAGATCAGCCCCAGCATTTT.

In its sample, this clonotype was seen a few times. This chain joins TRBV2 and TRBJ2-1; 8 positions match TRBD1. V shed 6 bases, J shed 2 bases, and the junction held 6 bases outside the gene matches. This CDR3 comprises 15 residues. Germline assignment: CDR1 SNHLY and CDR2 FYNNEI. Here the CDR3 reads CASRSGTGAYNEQFF. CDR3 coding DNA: TGTGCCAGCAGGTCCGGGACAGGAGCCTACAATGAGCAGTTCTTC.

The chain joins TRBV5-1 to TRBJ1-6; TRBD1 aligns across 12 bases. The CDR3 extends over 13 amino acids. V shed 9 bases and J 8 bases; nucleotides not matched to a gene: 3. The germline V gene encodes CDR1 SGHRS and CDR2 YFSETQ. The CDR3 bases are TGCGCCACCGGGACAGGGGGCGATTCACCCCTCCACTTT. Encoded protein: CATGTGGDSPLHF.

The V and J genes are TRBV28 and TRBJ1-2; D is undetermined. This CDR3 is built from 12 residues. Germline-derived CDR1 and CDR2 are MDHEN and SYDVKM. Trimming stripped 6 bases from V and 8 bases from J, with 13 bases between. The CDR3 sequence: CASSLNSCGYTF. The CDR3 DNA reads TGTGCCAGCAGCCTGAACAGTTGCGGCTACACCTTC.

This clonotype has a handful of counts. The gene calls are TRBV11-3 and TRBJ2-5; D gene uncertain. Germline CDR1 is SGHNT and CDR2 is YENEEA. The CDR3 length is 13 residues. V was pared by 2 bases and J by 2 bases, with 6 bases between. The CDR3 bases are TGTGCCAGCAGCTTAATGGCTCAAGAGACCCAGTACTTC. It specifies CASSLMAQETQYF. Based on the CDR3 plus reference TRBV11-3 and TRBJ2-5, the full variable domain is EAGVVQSPRYKIIEKKQPVAFWCNPISGHNTLYWYLQNLGQGPELLIRYENEEAVDDSQLPKDRFSAERLKGVDSTLKIQPAELGDSAVYLCASSLMAQETQYFGPGTRLLVL.

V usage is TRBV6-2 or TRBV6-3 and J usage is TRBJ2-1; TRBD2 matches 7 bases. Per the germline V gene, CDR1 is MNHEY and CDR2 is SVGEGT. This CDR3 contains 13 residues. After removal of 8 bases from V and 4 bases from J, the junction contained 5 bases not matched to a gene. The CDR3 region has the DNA TGTGCCAGCTGCCCTAGCGGTTACAATGAGCAGTTCTTC. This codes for CASCPSGYNEQFF.

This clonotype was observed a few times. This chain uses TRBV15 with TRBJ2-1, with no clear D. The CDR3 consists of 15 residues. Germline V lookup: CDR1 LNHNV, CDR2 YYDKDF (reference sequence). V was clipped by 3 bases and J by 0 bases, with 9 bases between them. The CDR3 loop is CATSSLPASYNEQFF. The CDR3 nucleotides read TGTGCCACCAGCAGCCTCCCGGCCTCCTACAATGAGCAGTTCTTC.